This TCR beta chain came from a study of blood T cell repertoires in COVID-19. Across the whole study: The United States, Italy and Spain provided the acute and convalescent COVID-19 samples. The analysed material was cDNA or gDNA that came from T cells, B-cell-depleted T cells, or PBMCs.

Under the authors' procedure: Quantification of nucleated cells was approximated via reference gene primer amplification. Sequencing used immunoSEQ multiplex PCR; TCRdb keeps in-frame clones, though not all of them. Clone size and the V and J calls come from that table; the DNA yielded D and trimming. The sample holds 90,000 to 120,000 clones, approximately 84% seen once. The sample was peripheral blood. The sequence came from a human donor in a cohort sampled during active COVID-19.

The CDR3: CASSPTGRTEAFF. Here the CDR3 DNA reads TGTGCCAGCAGTCCGACAGGGCGCACTGAAGCTTTCTTT. This sequence joins TRBV6-2 or TRBV6-3 and TRBJ1-1, with 7 bases fitting TRBD1. The CDR3 covers 13 residues. V gave up 5 bases and J gave up 4 bases; unmatched junction bases: 4. Germline CDR1 reads MNHEY; CDR2 reads SVGEGT.